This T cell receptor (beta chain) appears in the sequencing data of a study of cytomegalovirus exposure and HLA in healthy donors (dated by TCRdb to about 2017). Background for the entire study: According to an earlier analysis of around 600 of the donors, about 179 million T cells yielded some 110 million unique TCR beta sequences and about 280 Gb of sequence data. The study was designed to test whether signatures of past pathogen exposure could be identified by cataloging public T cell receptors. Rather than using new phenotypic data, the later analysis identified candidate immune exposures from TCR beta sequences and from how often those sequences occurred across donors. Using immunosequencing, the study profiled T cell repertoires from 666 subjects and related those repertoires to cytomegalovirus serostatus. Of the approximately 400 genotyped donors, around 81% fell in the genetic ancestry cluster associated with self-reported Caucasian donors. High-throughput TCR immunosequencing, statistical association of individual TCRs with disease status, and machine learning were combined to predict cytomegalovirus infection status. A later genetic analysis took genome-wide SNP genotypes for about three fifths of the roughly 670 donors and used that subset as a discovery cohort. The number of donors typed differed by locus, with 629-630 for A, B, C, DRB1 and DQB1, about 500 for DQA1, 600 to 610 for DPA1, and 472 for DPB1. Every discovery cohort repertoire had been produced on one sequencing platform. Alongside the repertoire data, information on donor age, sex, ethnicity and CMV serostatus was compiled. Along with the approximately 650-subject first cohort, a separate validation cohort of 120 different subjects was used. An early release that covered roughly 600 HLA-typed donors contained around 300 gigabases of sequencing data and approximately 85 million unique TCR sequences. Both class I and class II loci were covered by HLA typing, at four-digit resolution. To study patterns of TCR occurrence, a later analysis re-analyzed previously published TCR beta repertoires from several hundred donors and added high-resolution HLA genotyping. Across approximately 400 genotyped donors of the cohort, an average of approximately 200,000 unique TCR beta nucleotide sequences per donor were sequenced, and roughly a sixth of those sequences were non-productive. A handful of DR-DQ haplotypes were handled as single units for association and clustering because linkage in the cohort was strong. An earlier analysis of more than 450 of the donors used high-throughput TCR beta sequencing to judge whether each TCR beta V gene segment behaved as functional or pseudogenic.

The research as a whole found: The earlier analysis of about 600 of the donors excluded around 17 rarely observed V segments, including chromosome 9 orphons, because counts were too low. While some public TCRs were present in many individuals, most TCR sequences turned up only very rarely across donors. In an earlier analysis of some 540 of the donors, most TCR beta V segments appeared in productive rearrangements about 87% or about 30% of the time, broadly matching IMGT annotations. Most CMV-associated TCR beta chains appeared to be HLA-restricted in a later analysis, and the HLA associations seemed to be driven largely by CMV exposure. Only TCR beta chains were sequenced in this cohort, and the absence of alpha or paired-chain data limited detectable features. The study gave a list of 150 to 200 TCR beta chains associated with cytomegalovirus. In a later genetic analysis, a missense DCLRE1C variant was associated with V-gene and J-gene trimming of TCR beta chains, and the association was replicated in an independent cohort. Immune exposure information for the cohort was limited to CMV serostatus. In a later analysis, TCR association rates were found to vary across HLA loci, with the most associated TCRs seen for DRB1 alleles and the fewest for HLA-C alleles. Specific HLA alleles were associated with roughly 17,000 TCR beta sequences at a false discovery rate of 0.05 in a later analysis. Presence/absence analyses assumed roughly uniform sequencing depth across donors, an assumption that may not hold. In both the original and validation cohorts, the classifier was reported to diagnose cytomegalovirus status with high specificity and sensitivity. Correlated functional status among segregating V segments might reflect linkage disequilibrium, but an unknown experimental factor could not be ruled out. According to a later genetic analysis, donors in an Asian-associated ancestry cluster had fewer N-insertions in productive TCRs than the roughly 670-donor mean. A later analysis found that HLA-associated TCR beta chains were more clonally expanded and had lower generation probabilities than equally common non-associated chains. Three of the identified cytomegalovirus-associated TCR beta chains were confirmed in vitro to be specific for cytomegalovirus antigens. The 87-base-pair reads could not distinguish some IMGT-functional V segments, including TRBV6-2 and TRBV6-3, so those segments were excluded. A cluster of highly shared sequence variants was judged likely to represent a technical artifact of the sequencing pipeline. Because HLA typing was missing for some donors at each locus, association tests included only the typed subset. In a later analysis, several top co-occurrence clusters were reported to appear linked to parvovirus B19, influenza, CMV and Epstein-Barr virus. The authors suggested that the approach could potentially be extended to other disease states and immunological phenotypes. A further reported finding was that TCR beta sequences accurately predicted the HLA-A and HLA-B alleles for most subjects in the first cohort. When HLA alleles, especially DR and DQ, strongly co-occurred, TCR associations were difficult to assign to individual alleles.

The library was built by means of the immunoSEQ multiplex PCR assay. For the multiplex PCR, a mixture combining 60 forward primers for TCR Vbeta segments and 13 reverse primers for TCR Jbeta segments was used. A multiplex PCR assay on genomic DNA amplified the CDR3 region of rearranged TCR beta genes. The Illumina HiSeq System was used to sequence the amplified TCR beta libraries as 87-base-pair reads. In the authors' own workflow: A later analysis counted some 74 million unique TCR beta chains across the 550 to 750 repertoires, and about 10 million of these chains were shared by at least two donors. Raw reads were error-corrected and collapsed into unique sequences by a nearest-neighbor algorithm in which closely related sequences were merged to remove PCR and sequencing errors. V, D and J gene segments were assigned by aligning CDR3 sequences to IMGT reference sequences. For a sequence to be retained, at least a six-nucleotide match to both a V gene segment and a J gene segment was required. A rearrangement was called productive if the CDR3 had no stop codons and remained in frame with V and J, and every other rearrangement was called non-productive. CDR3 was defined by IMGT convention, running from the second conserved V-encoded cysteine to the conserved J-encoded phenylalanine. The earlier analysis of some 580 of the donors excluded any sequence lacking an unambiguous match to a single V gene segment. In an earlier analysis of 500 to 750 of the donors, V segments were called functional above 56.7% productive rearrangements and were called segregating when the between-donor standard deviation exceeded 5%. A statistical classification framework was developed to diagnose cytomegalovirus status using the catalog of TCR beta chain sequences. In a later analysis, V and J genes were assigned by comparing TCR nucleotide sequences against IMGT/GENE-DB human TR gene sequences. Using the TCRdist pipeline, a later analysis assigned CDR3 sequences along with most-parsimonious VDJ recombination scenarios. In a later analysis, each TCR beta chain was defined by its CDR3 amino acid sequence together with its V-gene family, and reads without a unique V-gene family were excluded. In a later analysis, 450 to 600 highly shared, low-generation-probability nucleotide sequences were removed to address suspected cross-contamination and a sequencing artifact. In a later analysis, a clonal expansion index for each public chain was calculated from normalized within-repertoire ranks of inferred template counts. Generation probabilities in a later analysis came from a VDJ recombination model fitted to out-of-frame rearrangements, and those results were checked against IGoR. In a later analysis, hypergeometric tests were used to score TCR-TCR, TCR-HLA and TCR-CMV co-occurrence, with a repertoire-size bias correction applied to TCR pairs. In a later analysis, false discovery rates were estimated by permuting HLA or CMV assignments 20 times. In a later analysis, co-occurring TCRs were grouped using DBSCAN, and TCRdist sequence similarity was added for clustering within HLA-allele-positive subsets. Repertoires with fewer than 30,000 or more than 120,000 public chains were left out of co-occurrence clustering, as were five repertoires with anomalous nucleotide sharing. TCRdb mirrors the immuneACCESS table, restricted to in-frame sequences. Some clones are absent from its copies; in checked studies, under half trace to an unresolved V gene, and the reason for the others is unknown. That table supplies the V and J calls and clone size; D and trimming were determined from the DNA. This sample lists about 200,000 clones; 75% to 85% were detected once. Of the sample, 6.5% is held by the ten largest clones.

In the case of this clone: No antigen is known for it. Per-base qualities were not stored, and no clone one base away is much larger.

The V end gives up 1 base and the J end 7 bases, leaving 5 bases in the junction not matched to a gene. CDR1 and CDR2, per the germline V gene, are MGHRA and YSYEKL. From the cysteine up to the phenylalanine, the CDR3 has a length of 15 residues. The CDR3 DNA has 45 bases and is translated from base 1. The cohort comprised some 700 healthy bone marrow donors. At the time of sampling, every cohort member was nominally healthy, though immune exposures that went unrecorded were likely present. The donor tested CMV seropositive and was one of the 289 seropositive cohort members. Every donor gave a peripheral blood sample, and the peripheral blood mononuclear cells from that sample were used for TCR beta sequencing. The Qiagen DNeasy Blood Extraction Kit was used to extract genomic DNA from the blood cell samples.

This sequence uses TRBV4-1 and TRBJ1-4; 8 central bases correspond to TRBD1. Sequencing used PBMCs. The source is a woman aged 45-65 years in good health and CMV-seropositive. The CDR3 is CASSQADRGGEKLFF. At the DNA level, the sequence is TGCGCCAGCAGCCAAGCCGACAGGGGCGGTGAAAAACTGTTTTTT.